The 13 T cell receptor beta chains in this list originate from one sample, sequenced in a study of blood T cell repertoires in COVID-19. The table came from immunoSEQ multiplex PCR; TCRdb's copy has only in-frame clones and leaves some out. In the table there are around 150,000 clones, roughly 80% of which are singletons. The sequenced sample consisted of peripheral blood. These TCRs come from a man over 45 with acute or convalescent COVID-19.

The V call is TRBV12-3 or TRBV12-4, the J call TRBJ2-5; weak D call: TRBD2 (5 bases). CDR3 size: 13 residues. Trimming pared 3 bases from V and 4 bases from J, leaving 9 bases between. The CDR3 DNA reads TGTGCCAGCAGTTTTCTAGCCGGAGAGACCCAGTACTTC. Translation gives CASSFLAGETQYF.

This sequence joins TRBV27 and TRBJ2-7, with a weak D call TRBD1 (6 bases). This CDR3 is built from 11 residues. The V gene's germline CDR1 is MNHEY and CDR2 SMNVEV (reference sequence). The ends were cut back, 8 bases at V and 5 bases at J, with 10 bases in the middle. CDR3 coding DNA: TGTGCCAGCGGACAGACTAACGAGCAGTACGTC. This sequence encodes CASGQTNEQYV.

The chain recombines TRBV6-1 with TRBJ1-2, with D possibly matching TRBD1 (6 bases). The CDR3 loop spans 14 amino acids. Trimming removed 0 bases from V and 5 bases from J, with 10 bases in between. Per germline, CDR1 MNHNS and CDR2 SASEGT. DNA of the CDR3: TGTGCCAGCAGTGAAGCTCCAGGACAGTATGGCTACACCTTC. It encodes CASSEAPGQYGYTF.

The chain joins TRBV7-9 to TRBJ1-4; 10 nucleotides match TRBD1. The J segment lost 8 bases and the V segment lost 0 bases, leaving 3 bases of the junction unmatched. Germline loops: CDR1 SEHNR, CDR2 FQNEAQ (reference sequence). The CDR3 covers 15 residues. This chain's CDR3 is CASSLAGTGDEKLFF. The CDR3, as DNA: TGTGCCAGCAGCTTAGCCGGGACAGGGGACGAAAAACTGTTTTTT.

A single count supports this clone. The V and J genes are TRBV3-1 (or the pseudogene TRBV3-2) and TRBJ1-2, with no clear D. The germline V gene encodes CDR1 LGHDT and CDR2 YNNKEL (reference sequence). V was cut by 0 bases and J by 11 bases, with 7 bases left in between. This CDR3 has 11 residues. CDR3 residues: CASSQEKRYTF. Here the CDR3 DNA reads TGTGCCAGCAGCCAAGAGAAGCGTTACACCTTC.

V is TRBV5-1 and J is TRBJ2-7; 10 bases are shared with TRBD1. Germline CDR1 reads SGHRS; CDR2 reads YFSETQ. The CDR3 sequence is 15 residues long. V lost 3 bases, J lost 3 bases, and 6 bases stayed unmatched. The CDR3 is CASSSTGGHLYEQYV. The CDR3 nucleotides are TGCGCCAGCAGCTCGACAGGGGGCCACCTCTACGAGCAGTACGTC.

This chain connects TRBV19 to TRBJ2-7; D possibly corresponds to TRBD1 (7 bases). Germline V gene data show CDR1 as LNHDA and CDR2 as SQIVND (reference sequence). V was clipped by 1 base and J by 3 bases, with 16 bases between them. The CDR3 is 16 residues long. The CDR3 DNA is TGTGCCAGTAGTATAGCGTCGGCAGGGGGAGGCTACGAGCAGTACTTC. The encoded protein is CASSIASAGGGYEQYF.

The gene calls are TRBV5-1 and TRBJ2-5, with TRBD1 matching over 7 bases. J was trimmed by 2 bases and V by 5 bases; bases with no gene match: 3. CDR3 length equals 13 residues. Germline CDR1 is SGHRS and CDR2 is YFSETQ. The CDR3 DNA sequence: TGCGCCAGCAGTCGGGACAGTCAAGAGACCCAGTACTTC. This sequence encodes CASSRDSQETQYF.

This chain connects TRBV2 to TRBJ2-1, with 8 bases that match TRBD1. Per germline, CDR1 SNHLY and CDR2 FYNNEI. V dropped 8 bases and J dropped 9; count of bases not matched to a gene: 12. The CDR3 has 14 amino acids. CDR3 nucleotides: TGTGCCAGCTCCAGGGGGCTACATTTTCCTGAGCAGTTCTTC. Encoded protein: CASSRGLHFPEQFF.

This chain joins TRBV19 and TRBJ1-3; D remains ambiguous. Trimming removed 7 bases from V and 0 bases from J, with 13 bases in between. The CDR3 is made up of 15 amino acids. In germline, CDR1 is LNHDA, CDR2 SQIVND (reference sequence). CDR3 in amino acids: CASTTGLFSGNTIYF. DNA for the CDR3: TGTGCCAGTACCACCGGACTGTTCTCTGGAAACACCATATATTTT.

CDR3: CASTAGFGSPLHF. The CDR3 nucleotides are TGTGCCAGCACCGCAGGGTTTGGTTCACCCCTCCACTTT. The V gene is TRBV5-5, the J gene TRBJ1-6; D is perhaps TRBD1 (5 bases). Germline CDR1 and CDR2: SGHKS and YYEKEE (reference sequence). The length of the CDR3 is 13 residues. Trimming removed 6 bases at V and 9 bases at J, with 13 bases between.

The rearrangement links TRBV19 to TRBJ2-5; weak D call: TRBD2 (5 bases). This CDR3 region has 14 residues. With 4 bases removed from V and 4 bases from J, the gap between germline ends came to 13 bases. Germline V CDR1 and CDR2: LNHDA, SQIVND (reference sequence). The CDR3 is CASSRSDGGETQYF. In DNA form, the CDR3 reads TGTGCCAGTAGTAGATCGGACGGAGGAGAGACCCAGTACTTC.

The V gene is TRBV19, the J gene TRBJ1-5; 9 bases align to TRBD1. V lost 6 bases and J lost 4; bases outside the gene matches: 4. CDR3 length equals 14 residues. Germline lookup yields CDR1 LNHDA and CDR2 SQIVND (reference sequence). The CDR3 spells CASRLDRGNQPQHF. The DNA of the CDR3 is TGTGCCAGTAGATTGGACAGGGGAAATCAGCCCCAGCATTTT.